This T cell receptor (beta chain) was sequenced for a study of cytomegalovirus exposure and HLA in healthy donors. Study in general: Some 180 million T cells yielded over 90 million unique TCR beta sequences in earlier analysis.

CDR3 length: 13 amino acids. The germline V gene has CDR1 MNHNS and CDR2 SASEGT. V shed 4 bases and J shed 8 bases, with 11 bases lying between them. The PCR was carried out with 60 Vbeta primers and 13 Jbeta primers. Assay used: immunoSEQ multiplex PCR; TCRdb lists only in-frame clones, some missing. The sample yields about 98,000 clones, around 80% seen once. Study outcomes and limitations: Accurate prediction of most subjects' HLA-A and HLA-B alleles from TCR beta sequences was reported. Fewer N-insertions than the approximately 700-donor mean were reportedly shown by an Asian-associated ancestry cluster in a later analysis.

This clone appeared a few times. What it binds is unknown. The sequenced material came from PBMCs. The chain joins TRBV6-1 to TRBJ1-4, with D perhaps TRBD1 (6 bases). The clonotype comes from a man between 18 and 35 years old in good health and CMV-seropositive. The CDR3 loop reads CASSVERGEKLFF. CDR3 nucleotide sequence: TGTGCCAGCAGTGTAGAAAGGGGGGAAAAACTGTTTTTT.